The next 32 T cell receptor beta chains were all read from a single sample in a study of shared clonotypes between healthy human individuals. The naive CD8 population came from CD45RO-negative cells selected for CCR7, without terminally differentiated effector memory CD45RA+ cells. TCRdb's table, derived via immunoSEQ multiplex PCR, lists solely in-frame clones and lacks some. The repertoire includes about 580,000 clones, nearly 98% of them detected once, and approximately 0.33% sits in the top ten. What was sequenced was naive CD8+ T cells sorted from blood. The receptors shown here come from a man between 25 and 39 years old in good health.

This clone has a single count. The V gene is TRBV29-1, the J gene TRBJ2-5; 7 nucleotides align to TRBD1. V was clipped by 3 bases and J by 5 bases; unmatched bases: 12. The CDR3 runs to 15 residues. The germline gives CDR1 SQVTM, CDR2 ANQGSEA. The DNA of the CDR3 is TGCAGCGTTGAGGGGGATCGACAGGGTCGGGAGACCCAGTACTTC. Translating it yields CSVEGDRQGRETQYF. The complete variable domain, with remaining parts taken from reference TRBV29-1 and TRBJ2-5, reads SAVISQKPSRDICQRGTSLTIQCQVDSQVTMMFWYRQQPGQSLTLIATANQGSEATYESGFVIDKFPISRPNLTFSTLTVSNMSPEDSSIYLCSVEGDRQGRETQYFGPGTRLLVL.

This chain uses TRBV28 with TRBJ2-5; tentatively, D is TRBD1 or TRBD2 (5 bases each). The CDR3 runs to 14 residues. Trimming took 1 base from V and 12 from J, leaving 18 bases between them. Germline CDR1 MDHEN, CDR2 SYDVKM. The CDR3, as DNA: TGTGCCAGCAGTTTATCTCCCAGACGGGACCCCAAGTACTTC. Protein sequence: CASSLSPRRDPKYF.

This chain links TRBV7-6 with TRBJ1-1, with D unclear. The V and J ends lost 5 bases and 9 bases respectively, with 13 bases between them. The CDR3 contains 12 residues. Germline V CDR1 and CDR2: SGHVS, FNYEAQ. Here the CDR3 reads CASSTVTRQAFF. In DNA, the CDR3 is TGTGCCAGCAGCACAGTGACTCGTCAAGCTTTCTTT.

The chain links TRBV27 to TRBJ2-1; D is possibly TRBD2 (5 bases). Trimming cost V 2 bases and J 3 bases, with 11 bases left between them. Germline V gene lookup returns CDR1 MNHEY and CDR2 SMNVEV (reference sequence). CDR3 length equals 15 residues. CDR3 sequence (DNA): TGTGCCAGCAGTTTACTCGCGGGCCTCTACAATGAGCAGTTCTTC. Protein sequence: CASSLLAGLYNEQFF.

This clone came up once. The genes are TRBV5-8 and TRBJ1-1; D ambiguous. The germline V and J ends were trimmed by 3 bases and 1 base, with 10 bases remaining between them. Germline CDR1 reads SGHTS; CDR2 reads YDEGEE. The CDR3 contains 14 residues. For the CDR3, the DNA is TGTGCCAGCAGCTACGAGGCGGGGAACACTGAAGCTTTCTTT. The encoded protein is CASSYEAGNTEAFF.

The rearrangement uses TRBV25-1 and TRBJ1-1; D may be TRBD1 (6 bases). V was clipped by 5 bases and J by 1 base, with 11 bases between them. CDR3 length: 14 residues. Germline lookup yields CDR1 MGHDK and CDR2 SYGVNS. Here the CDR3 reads CASSLGGTNTEAFF. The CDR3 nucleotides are TGTGCCAGCAGTCTTGGGGGCACGAACACTGAAGCTTTCTTT.

CDR3: CSVVGVGGPETQYF. CDR3 sequence (DNA): TGCAGCGTTGTGGGAGTTGGGGGCCCGGAGACCCAGTACTTC. V gene TRBV29-1 combines with J gene TRBJ2-5; D may be TRBD1 (6 bases). Trimming cost V 4 bases and J 5 bases, with 17 bases left between them. The length of the CDR3 is 14 residues. CDR1 is SQVTM and CDR2 is ANQGSEA in the germline V gene.

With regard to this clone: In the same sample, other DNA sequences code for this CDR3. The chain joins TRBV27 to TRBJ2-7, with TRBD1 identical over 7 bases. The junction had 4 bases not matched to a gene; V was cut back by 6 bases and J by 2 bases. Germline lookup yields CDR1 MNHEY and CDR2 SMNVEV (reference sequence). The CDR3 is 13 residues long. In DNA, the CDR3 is TGTGCCAGCAGCTCAACAGGGGCCTACGAGCAGTACTTC. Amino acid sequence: CASSSTGAYEQYF.

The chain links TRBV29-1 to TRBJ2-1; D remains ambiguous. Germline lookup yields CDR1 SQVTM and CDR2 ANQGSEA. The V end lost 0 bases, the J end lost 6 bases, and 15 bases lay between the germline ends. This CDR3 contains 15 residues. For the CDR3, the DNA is TGCAGCGTTGAAGATTCCTCTCAGCCCCCCAATGAGCAGTTCTTC. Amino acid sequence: CSVEDSSQPPNEQFF.

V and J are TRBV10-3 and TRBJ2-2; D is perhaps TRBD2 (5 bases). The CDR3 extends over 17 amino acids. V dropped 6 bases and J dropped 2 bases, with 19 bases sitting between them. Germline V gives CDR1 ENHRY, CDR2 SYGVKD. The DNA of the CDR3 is TGTGCCATCAGCTCGCTAGCTTCCACCCTTAACACCGGGGAGCTGTTTTTT. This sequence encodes CAISSLASTLNTGELFF.

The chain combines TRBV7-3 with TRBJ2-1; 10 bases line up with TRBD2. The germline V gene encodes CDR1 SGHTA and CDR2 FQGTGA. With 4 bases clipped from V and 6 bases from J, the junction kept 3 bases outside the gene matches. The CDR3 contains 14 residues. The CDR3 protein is CASSSLAGLNEQFF. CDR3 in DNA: TGTGCCAGCAGCTCACTAGCGGGACTCAATGAGCAGTTCTTC.

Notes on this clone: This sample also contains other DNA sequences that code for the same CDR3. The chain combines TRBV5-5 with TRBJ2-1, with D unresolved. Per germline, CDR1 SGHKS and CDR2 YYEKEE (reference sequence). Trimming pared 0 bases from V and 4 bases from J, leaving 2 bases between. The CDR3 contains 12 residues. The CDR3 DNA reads TGTGCCAGCAGCTTGGCATACAATGAGCAGTTCTTC. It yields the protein CASSLAYNEQFF. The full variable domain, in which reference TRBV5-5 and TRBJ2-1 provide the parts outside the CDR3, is DAGVTQSPTHLIKTRGQQVTLRCSPISGHKSVSWYQQVLGQGPQFIFQYYEKEERGRGNFPDRFSARQFPNYSSELNVNALLLGDSALYLCASSLAYNEQFFGPGTRLTVL.

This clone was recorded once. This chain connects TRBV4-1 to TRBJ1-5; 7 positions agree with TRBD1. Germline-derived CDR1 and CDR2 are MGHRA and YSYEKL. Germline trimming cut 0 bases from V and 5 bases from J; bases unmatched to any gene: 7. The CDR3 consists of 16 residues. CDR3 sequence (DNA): TGCGCCAGCAGCCAAGAATTGGGGACAGCCTATCAGCCCCAGCATTTT. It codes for CASSQELGTAYQPQHF.

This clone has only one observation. The CDR3 protein is CASSRGRGANVLTF. CDR3 DNA: TGTGCCAGCAGTAGGGGGCGTGGGGCCAACGTCCTGACTTTC. The chain links TRBV11-3 to TRBJ2-6; the match to TRBD1 covers 7 bases. Trimming at V came to 6 bases and at J to 3 bases, leaving 2 bases not matched to a gene. This CDR3 is built from 14 residues. CDR1 is SGHNT, CDR2 YENEEA, per germline.

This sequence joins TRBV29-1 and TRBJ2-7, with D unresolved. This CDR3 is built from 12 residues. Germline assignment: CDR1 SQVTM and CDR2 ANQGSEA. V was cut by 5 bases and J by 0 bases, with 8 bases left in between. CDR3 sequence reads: CSVYASSYEQYF. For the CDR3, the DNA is TGCAGCGTTTATGCCAGCTCCTACGAGCAGTACTTC.

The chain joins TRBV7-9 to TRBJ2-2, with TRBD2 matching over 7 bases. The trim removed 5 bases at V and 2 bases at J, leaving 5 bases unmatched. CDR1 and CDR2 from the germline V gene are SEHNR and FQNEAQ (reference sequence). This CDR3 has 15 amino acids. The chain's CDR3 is CASSARDYNTGELFF. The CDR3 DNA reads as TGTGCCAGCAGCGCGAGGGACTATAACACCGGGGAGCTGTTTTTT.

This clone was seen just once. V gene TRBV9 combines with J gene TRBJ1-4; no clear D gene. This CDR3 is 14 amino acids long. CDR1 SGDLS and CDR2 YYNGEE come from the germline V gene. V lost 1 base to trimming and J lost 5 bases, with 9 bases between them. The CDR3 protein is CASSVQAGNEKLFF. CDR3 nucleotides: TGTGCCAGCAGCGTACAGGCTGGAAATGAAAAACTGTTTTTT.

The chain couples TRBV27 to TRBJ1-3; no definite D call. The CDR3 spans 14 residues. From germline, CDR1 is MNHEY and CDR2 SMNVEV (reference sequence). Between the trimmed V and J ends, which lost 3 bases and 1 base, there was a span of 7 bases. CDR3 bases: TGTGCCAGCAGTTTGATAGGGTCTGGAAACACCATATATTTT. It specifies CASSLIGSGNTIYF.

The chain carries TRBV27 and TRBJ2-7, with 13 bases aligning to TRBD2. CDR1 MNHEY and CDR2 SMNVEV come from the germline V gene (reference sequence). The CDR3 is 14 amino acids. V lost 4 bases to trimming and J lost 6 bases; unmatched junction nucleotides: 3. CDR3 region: CASSYGTSGAEQYF. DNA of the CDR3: TGTGCCAGCAGTTATGGGACTAGCGGGGCCGAGCAGTACTTC.

In DNA form, the CDR3 reads TGTGCCAGCAGCTACCGTTCAACTAATGAAAAACTGTTTTTT. It yields the protein CASSYRSTNEKLFF. The chain employs TRBV14 and TRBJ1-4; D ambiguous. V lost 5 bases to trimming and J lost 0 bases, with 7 bases between them. Germline loops: CDR1 SGHDN, CDR2 FVKESK. The CDR3 has 14 residues. Combining the CDR3 with reference TRBV14 and TRBJ1-4 gives the whole variable domain EAGVTQFPSHSVIEKGQTVTLRCDPISGHDNLYWYRRVMGKEIKFLLHFVKESKQDESGMPNNRFLAERTGGTYSTLKVQPAELEDSGVYFCASSYRSTNEKLFFGSGTQLSVL.

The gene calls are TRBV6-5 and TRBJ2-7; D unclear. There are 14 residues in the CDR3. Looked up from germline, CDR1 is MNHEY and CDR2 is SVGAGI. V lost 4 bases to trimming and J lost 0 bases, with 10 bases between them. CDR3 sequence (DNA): TGTGCCAGCAGTTTGGGCGGCAGCTCCTACGAGCAGTACTTC. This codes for CASSLGGSSYEQYF.

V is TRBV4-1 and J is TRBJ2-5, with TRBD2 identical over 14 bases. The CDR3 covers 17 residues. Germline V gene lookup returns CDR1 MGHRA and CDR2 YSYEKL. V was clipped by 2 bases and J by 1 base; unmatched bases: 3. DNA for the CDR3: TGCGCCAGCAGCCAACTGACTAGCGGGAGGGCCCAAGAGACCCAGTACTTC. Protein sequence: CASSQLTSGRAQETQYF.

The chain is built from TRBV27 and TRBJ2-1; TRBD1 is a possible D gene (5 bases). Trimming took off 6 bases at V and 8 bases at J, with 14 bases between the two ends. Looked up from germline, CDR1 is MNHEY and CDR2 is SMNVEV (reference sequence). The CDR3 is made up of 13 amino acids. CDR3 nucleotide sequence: TGTGCCAGCAGGGGCAGGGCAATATATGAGCAGTTCTTC. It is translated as CASRGRAIYEQFF.

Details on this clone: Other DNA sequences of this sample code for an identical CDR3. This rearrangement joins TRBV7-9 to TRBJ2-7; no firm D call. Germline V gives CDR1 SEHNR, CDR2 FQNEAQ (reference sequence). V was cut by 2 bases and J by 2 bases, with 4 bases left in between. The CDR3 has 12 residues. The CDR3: CASSLSPYEQYF. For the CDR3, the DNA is TGTGCCAGCAGCTTATCCCCCTACGAGCAGTACTTC.

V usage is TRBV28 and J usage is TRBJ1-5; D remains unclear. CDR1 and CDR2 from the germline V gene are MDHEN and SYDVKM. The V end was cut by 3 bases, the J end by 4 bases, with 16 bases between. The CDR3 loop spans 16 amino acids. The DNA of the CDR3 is TGTGCCAGCAGTTTTGGAAACTCCGCCCGAAATCAGCCCCAGCATTTT. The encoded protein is CASSFGNSARNQPQHF.

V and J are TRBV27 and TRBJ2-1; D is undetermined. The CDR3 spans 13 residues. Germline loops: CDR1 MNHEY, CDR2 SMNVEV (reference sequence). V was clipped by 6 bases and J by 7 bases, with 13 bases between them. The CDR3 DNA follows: TGTGCCAGCAGCCAGAGGCCCAGGAATGAGCAGTTCTTC. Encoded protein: CASSQRPRNEQFF.

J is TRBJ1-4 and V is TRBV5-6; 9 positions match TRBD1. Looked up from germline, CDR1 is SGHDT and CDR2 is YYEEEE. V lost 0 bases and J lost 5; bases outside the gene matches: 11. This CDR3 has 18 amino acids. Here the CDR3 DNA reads TGTGCCAGCAGCTTGGGGGTGCCAAGACAGGGGGAGAATGAAAAACTGTTTTTT. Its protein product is CASSLGVPRQGENEKLFF. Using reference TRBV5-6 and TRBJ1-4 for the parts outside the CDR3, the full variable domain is DAGVTQSPTHLIKTRGQQVTLRCSPKSGHDTVSWYQQALGQGPQFIFQYYEEEERQRGNFPDRFSGHQFPNYSSELNVNALLLGDSALYLCASSLGVPRQGENEKLFFGSGTQLSVL.

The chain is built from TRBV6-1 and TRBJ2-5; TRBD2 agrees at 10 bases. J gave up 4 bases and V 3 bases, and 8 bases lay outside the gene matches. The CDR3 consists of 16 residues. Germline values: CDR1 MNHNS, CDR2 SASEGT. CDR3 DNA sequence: TGTGCCAGCAGTGAGCTAGCGGGGGAGTGGGGAGAGACCCAGTACTTC. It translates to CASSELAGEWGETQYF.

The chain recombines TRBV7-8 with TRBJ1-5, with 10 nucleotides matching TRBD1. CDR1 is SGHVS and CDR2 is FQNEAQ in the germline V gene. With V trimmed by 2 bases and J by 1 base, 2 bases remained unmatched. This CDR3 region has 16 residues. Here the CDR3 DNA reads TGTGCCAGCAGCTTACCGGGACAGGGGAGCAATCAGCCCCAGCATTTT. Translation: CASSLPGQGSNQPQHF.

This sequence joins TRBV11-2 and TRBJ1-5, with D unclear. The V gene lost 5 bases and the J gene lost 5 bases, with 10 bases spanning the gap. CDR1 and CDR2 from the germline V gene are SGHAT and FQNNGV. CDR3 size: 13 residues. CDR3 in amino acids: CASSRRTDQPQHF. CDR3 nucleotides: TGTGCCAGCAGCCGACGGACGGATCAGCCCCAGCATTTT.

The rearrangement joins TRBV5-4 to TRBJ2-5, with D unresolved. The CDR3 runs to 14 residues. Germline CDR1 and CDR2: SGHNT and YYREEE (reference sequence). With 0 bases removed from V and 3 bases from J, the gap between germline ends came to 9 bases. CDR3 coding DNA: TGTGCCAGCAGCTTGGCCCTCACAGAAGAGACCCAGTACTTC. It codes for CASSLALTEETQYF.

CDR3 bases: TGTGCCAGCAGCCTATGGACGGGAAGGAACACTGAAGCTTTCTTT. The encoded protein is CASSLWTGRNTEAFF. J is TRBJ1-1 and V is TRBV7-9, with D unclear. CDR1 is SEHNR and CDR2 is FQNEAQ in the germline V gene (reference sequence). Trimming removed 5 bases from V and 1 base from J, with 14 bases in between. This CDR3 has 15 residues.